These 16 T cell receptor beta chains were all obtained from the same sample, sequenced in a study of blood T cell repertoires in COVID-19. Profiling relied on immunoSEQ multiplex PCR, and the TCRdb table lists in-frame clones only, not all of them. Here the sample spans 56,000 or so clones, roughly 84% being singletons. Sequenced: peripheral blood. These TCRs come from a man between 45 and 60 years old with acute or convalescent COVID-19.

J is TRBJ1-2 and V is TRBV24-1; D not certain. Germline assignment: CDR1 KGHDR and CDR2 SFDVKD. The CDR3 spans 12 residues. The V end was cut by 8 bases, the J end by 3 bases, with 9 bases between. This CDR3 reads CATIPFDYGYTF. The CDR3 DNA follows: TGTGCCACCATCCCGTTTGACTATGGCTACACCTTC.

This clone was observed a single time. This chain connects TRBV7-9 to TRBJ2-5, with 11 bases fitting TRBD2. The germline V gene encodes CDR1 SEHNR and CDR2 FQNEAQ (reference sequence). Losses at the gene ends were 5 bases for V and 5 bases for J; bases not matched to a gene: 7. The CDR3 runs 15 residues. CDR3 region: CASSLYSGGAETQYF. In DNA, the CDR3 is TGTGCCAGCAGCCTTTATAGCGGGGGGGCCGAGACCCAGTACTTC.

The V call is TRBV5-5, the J call TRBJ2-7; 12 bases agree with TRBD1. Trimming cost V 2 bases and J 5 bases; bases outside gene matches: 5. The CDR3 is 15 residues long. Germline CDR1 reads SGHKS; CDR2 reads YYEKEE (reference sequence). Here the CDR3 reads CASSFPGQGANEQYF. DNA of the CDR3: TGTGCCAGCAGCTTCCCGGGACAGGGGGCCAACGAGCAGTACTTC.

The chain carries TRBV7-9 and TRBJ2-7; no clear D gene. The CDR3 has 14 amino acids. The germline gives CDR1 SEHNR, CDR2 FQNEAQ (reference sequence). Trimming removed 7 bases at V and 3 bases at J, with 16 bases between. Here the CDR3 reads CASTMMGRSYEQYF. The CDR3 coding sequence is TGTGCCAGCACCATGATGGGCAGAAGCTACGAGCAGTACTTC.

The rearrangement uses TRBV7-9 and TRBJ2-1; D not certain. The V end was cut by 5 bases, the J end by 5 bases, with 10 bases between. The V gene's germline CDR1 is SEHNR and CDR2 FQNEAQ (reference sequence). The CDR3 is made up of 13 amino acids. The CDR3 loop is CASSLSSNNEQFF. The CDR3 nucleotides read TGTGCCAGCAGCCTTAGCTCAAACAATGAGCAGTTCTTC.

V gene TRBV5-1 combines with J gene TRBJ1-1; 9 bases line up with TRBD1. Germline trimming cut 10 bases from V and 1 base from J; bases unmatched to any gene: 8. The CDR3 spans 14 residues. Germline CDR1 is SGHRS and CDR2 is YFSETQ. The CDR3 DNA is TGCGCCCCTCCCCGGGACAGGGAGAACACTGAAGCTTTCTTT. Protein: CAPPRDRENTEAFF.

The chain has TRBV7-2 and TRBJ1-2, with 8 bases identical to TRBD1. Germline values: CDR1 SGHTA, CDR2 FQGNSA. The CDR3 has 13 amino acids. Trimming took 3 bases from V and 8 from J; bases not matched to a gene: 5. CDR3 in amino acids: CASSFGRGQGYTF. In DNA form, the CDR3 reads TGTGCCAGCAGCTTCGGCAGGGGGCAAGGCTACACCTTC.

V is TRBV28 and J is TRBJ1-5; D unresolved. This CDR3 has 14 residues. Germline CDR1 MDHEN, CDR2 SYDVKM. V lost 2 bases to trimming and J lost 0 bases, with 5 bases between them. CDR3 protein: CASSLVHSNQPQHF. For the CDR3, the DNA is TGTGCCAGCAGTTTAGTCCATAGCAATCAGCCCCAGCATTTT.

J is TRBJ1-1 and V is TRBV6-6; D ambiguous. CDR3 length: 13 amino acids. In germline, CDR1 is MNHNY, CDR2 SVGAGI (reference sequence). V lost 2 bases and J 5 bases, leaving 9 bases between the germline ends. In DNA, the CDR3 is TGTGCCAGCAGTTACGGGGAGACGACTGAAGCTTTCTTT. This translates into CASSYGETTEAFF.

The chain has TRBV9 and TRBJ2-7; D is undetermined. Looked up from germline, CDR1 is SGDLS and CDR2 is YYNGEE. The CDR3 has 13 residues. V was cut by 4 bases and J by 6 bases, with 14 bases left in between. The CDR3 loop reads CASSKITRSEQYF. CDR3 nucleotides: TGTGCCAGCAGCAAAATAACAAGGAGCGAGCAGTACTTC.

The chain joins TRBV5-8 to TRBJ1-1; TRBD1 might be the D (6 bases). Germline V gives CDR1 SGHTS, CDR2 YDEGEE. V lost 0 bases, J lost 0 bases, and 15 bases lay in between. The CDR3 is 17 amino acids. CDR3 sequence reads: CASSLGRARGLNTEAFF. In nucleotides, the CDR3 is TGTGCCAGCAGCTTGGGCAGGGCCAGGGGACTGAACACTGAAGCTTTCTTT. The full variable domain, in which reference TRBV5-8 and TRBJ1-1 provide the parts outside the CDR3, is EAGVTQSPTHLIKTRGQQATLRCSPISGHTSVYWYQQALGLGLQFLLWYDEGEERNRGNFPPRFSGRQFPNYSSELNVNALELEDSALYLCASSLGRARGLNTEAFFGQGTRLTVV.

This chain connects TRBV4-2 to TRBJ2-2; TRBD1 agrees at 11 bases. Germline CDR1 reads LGHNA; CDR2 reads YNFKEQ. V shed 4 bases and J 5 bases; nucleotides not matched to a gene: 9. The CDR3 sequence is 17 residues long. The CDR3 protein is CASSLDRDRGLTGELFF. CDR3 sequence (DNA): TGTGCCAGCAGCCTCGACCGGGACAGGGGGTTGACCGGGGAGCTGTTTTTT.

There are a few counts of this clone. The chain joins TRBV7-6 to TRBJ1-5; D unclear. CDR1 is SGHVS and CDR2 is FNYEAQ in the germline V gene. The V end lost 1 base, the J end lost 1 base, and 11 bases lay between the germline ends. This CDR3 has 16 amino acids. The CDR3 coding sequence is TGTGCCAGCAGCTTAGAAGGCGGATTGAGCAATCAGCCCCAGCATTTT. Protein: CASSLEGGLSNQPQHF.

This rearrangement joins TRBV4-2 to TRBJ2-3, with TRBD2 matching 10 bases. CDR1 is LGHNA and CDR2 is YNFKEQ in the germline V gene. With 1 base clipped from V and 5 bases from J, the junction kept 6 bases outside the gene matches. The CDR3 extends over 16 amino acids. The CDR3 protein is CASSQASGGAVDTQYF. Written as DNA, the CDR3 is TGTGCCAGCAGCCAAGCCAGCGGGGGGGCGGTAGATACGCAGTATTTT.

There are a few counts of this clone. The V and J genes are TRBV30 and TRBJ1-6, with D maybe TRBD1 (6 bases). There are 15 residues in the CDR3. The germline V and J ends were trimmed by 0 bases and 5 bases, with 11 bases remaining between them. Germline assignment: CDR1 GTSNPN and CDR2 SVGIG (reference sequence). The CDR3 DNA is TGTGCCTGGAGTGTAGGGGGTAAGGATAATTCACCCCTCCACTTT. Residues: CAWSVGGKDNSPLHF.

The chain couples TRBV5-1 to TRBJ1-6; possible D gene TRBD1, 5 bases. Germline-derived CDR1 and CDR2 are SGHRS and YFSETQ. The germline V and J ends were trimmed by 3 bases and 5 bases, with 18 bases remaining between them. The CDR3 loop spans 17 amino acids. The CDR3 reads CASSWGRFGLNNSPLHF. The CDR3 DNA reads as TGCGCCAGCAGCTGGGGCCGTTTCGGGCTAAATAATTCACCCCTCCACTTT. The full variable domain, in which reference TRBV5-1 and TRBJ1-6 provide the parts outside the CDR3, is KAGVTQTPRYLIKTRGQQVTLSCSPISGHRSVSWYQQTPGQGLQFLFEYFSETQRNKGNFPGRFSGRQFSNSRSEMNVSTLELGDSALYLCASSWGRFGLNNSPLHFGNGTRLTVT.